This TCR beta chain was sequenced for a study of shared clonotypes between healthy human individuals (dated by TCRdb to the early 2020s). Looking at the study overall: The cohort included three men and two women between 18 and 49 years of age. Per donor, three plates each were used for CD4 naive and CD4 memory, two for CD8 naive, and one for CD8 memory. Blood TCR repertoires of roughly five healthy adults were deeply sequenced to estimate repertoire size and the extent of clonotype sharing between individuals. Libraries were prepared and TCR repertoires were sequenced by different laboratories using diverse techniques, in order to increase sequencing depth and limit assay-specific biases. Each donor's leukapheresis produced roughly between roughly 0.94 and 9.5 billion PBMCs.

Donors were healthy HIV-negative adults with no recently reported acute infections or vaccinations. Only Caucasian adults living in Nashville, Tennessee, USA were represented among the donors. Magnetic negative selection was used to enrich CD4+ T cells, after which naive cells were positively selected on CD45RA and the negative fraction became the memory subset. Blood was collected by leukapheresis, and PBMCs were isolated by Ficoll-Histopaque density gradient centrifugation and then cryopreserved in liquid nitrogen vapor phase. Analytical flow cytometry was used to check the purity and quantity of every magnetically sorted T cell population. Genomic DNA was isolated from each sorted fraction and quantified by UV absorbance on a Nanodrop 2000c. TCR CDR3 regions were amplified from genomic DNA by multiplex PCR using the deep immunoSEQ assay. For each cell subset, the extracted genomic DNA was distributed evenly across all wells of several immunoSEQ 96-well plates, and each plate served as one replicate. Each replicate PCR for sorted subsets received around 200 ng genomic DNA, equal to about 30,000 T cell genomes. The purified libraries were quantified using a Qubit 3.0 fluorometer, sized with a Bioanalyzer 2100, and then quantified again using the KAPA Library Quantification kit. Every immunoSEQ 96-well plate was sequenced on a separate single-read 150-cycle Illumina NextSeq 550 flow cell. The published analysis was carried out like this. Because the immunoSEQ output included only junctional sequences and no quality scores, the filtering could not be the same as the filtering used for full-length reads. Sequences were annotated with PyIR, a Python wrapper for IgBLAST v1.9, using IMGT germline references to assign V/J genes and CDR3. Reads with weak V/J assignments (E-value above 1e-6), missing CDR3, stop codons, out-of-frame junctions, or ambiguous translated residues were removed. V3J clonotypes were defined by identical inferred V gene, J gene, and CDR3 amino acid sequence. The percentage overlap between two repertoires was calculated by dividing the number of shared unique clonotypes by the size of the smaller repertoire. Three approaches were used to assess repertoire richness: RTK rarefaction, the Chao1 estimator, and Recon v2.1 estimates of unobserved clonotypes. Generation probabilities were computed with OLGA for all TCRbeta clonotypes obtained by the gDNA method from a few donors. TCRdb carries this immuneACCESS record with in-frame sequences only. Its versions omit some clonotypes, under half of them owing to an unresolved V gene in the studies checked, with the rest unexplained. V and J calls and clone size come straight from that table; D and trimming were deduced from the DNA. Within this sample are roughly 2.5 million clones, with just over 90% of them counted one time only. In total, the top ten clones hold about 0.13% of the sample.

The paper's findings and limits, for the study overall: Incomplete sequencing was indicated by rarefaction of sorted-subset datasets, despite the large sequencing depth. Approximately 4.8% of naive CD4, around 4% of naive CD8, roughly 2.5% of memory CD4, and about 0.4% of memory CD8 clonotypes were shared across several donors. The small number of donors limited the genetic and exposure-history diversity represented. Based on pairwise subsampling, the degree of clonotype sharing among donors was expected to be affected by sequencing depth. Naive subsets generally had larger estimated clonotype richness than memory subsets. Clonotypes shared by all four sorted-subset donors showed higher generation probabilities than non-shared clonotypes. Only blood was sampled, and tissue TCR repertoires likely differ from those in blood.

The CDR3 runs 17 residues from the cysteine to the phenylalanine. The retained sequence is limited to the CDR3, 51 bases, with the frame set at the first base. Germline trimming: 0 bases from V, 4 bases from J; junction bases outside gene matches: 7. With respect to this clone: Its recognized antigen is unknown. Within one base of it there is no much larger clone, and no base qualities were kept.

The clonotype was recovered from a man between 18 and 29 years old in good health. Sequenced material: naive CD4+ T cells sorted from blood. The cell subset or site label for this specimen denotes: CD45RA+ positively selected. The sequence links TRBV6-7 to TRBJ2-5, and TRBD2 matches 11 of the central bases. TRBV6-7 is identified as an open reading frame with a role that is uncertain. The CDR3 region reads CASSYSVSGGARETQYF. At the DNA level, the sequence is TGTGCCAGCAGTTACTCGGTTAGCGGGGGGGCTAGAGAGACCCAGTACTTC.